This TCR beta chain stems from a study of cytomegalovirus exposure and HLA in healthy donors. The PCR was carried out with 60 Vbeta primers and 13 Jbeta primers. Measured with immunoSEQ multiplex PCR; TCRdb has only the in-frame clones, and not every one. Among over 150,000 clones listed, 65% to 90% were seen once. Germline CDR1 and CDR2: SQVTM and ANQGSEA. With 6 bases clipped from V and 0 bases from J, the junction kept 15 bases outside the gene matches. This CDR3 spans 17 amino acids. General study results and limits: TCR beta V- and J-gene trimming was later associated with a missense DCLRE1C variant. Another analysis was done later, and it associated around 15,000 TCR beta sequences with HLA alleles at 0.05 false discovery rate.

As concerns this clone: Its antigen is not known.

The specimen was PBMCs. The sequence came from a girl under 10 years old in good health and CMV-seropositive. The chain recombines TRBV29-1 with TRBJ1-1; 8 bases map to TRBD1. For the CDR3, the DNA is TGCAGCGTGGATCAACAGGGGGGCGGACTTTTGAACACTGAAGCTTTCTTT. As protein: CSVDQQGGGLLNTEAFF.